This TCR beta chain was documented in a study of T cell responses to AZD1222 COVID-19 vaccine. General study points: In the spike-specific TCR repertoire, nearly half reportedly target unmutated variant regions.

Profiled with immunoSEQ multiplex PCR; TCRdb holds only in-frame clones, not every one. The repertoire includes some 140,000 clones, around nine tenths of them detected once, and approximately 17% sits in the top ten. V was cut by 2 bases and J by 2 bases, with 9 bases left in between. The CDR3 is made up of 14 amino acids. The germline V gene encodes CDR1 SGHTA and CDR2 FQGTGA. Regarding this clone: What it binds is not known.

The chain is built from TRBV7-3 and TRBJ2-5; weak D call: TRBD2 (6 bases). Specimen: peripheral blood, collected on day 0 of AZD1222 vaccination. This receptor was taken from an adult in good health. CDR3 nucleotide sequence: TGTGCCAGCAGCTTATGGGGGGATCAAGAGACCCAGTACTTC. Its protein is CASSLWGDQETQYF.